The sequence of this T cell receptor beta chain was determined in a study of blood T cell repertoires in COVID-19. Only a few counts were recorded for this clone. In the source study's methods: Reference gene primer amplification yielded estimated nucleated cell counts. The repertoire was sequenced with immunoSEQ multiplex PCR; TCRdb's copy has only in-frame clones and lacks some. The V and J calls and the clone size are those of that table, but D and trimming were determined from the DNA. The sample lists 200,000 to 250,000 clones; around nine tenths were seen once. CDR3 length equals 14 residues. The V gene lost 2 bases and the J gene lost 3 bases, with 12 bases spanning the gap. The V gene's germline CDR1 is SGHDT and CDR2 YYEEEE.

This receptor was identified in a woman in her forties or fifties who had recovered from COVID-19. The chain uses TRBV5-6 and TRBJ2-7; the D gene is possibly TRBD1 (6 bases). Specimen: PBMCs or T cells enriched from blood (not recorded which). The CDR3 sequence is CASSFDRIYYEQYF. In DNA, the CDR3 is TGTGCCAGCAGCTTCGACAGGATTTACTACGAGCAGTACTTC.